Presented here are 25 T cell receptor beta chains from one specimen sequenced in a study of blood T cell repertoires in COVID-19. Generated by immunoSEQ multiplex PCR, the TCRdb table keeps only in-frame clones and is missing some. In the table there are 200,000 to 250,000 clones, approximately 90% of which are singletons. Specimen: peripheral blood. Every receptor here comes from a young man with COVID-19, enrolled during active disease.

The chain's CDR3 is CASSPRGIPYGYTF. CDR3 nucleotide sequence: TGTGCCAGTAGCCCAAGGGGGATTCCCTATGGCTACACCTTC. V gene TRBV19 combines with J gene TRBJ1-2; possibly TRBD1 for D (6 bases). Trimming shortened V by 6 bases and J by 4 bases, and 15 bases separated the two germline ends. Germline CDR1 reads LNHDA; CDR2 reads SQIVND (reference sequence). The CDR3 sequence is 14 residues long.

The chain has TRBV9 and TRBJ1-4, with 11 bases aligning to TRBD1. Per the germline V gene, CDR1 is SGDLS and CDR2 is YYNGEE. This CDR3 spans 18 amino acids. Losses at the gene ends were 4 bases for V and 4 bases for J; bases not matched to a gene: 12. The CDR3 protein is CASSRFLGTGGYNEKLFF. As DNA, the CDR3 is TGTGCCAGCAGCCGGTTTCTAGGGACAGGGGGTTATAATGAAAAACTGTTTTTT.

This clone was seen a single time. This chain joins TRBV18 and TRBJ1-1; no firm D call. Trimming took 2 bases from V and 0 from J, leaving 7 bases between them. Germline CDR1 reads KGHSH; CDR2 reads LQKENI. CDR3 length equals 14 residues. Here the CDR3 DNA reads TGTGCCAGCTCACCATGGCTGGTGAACACTGAAGCTTTCTTT. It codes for CASSPWLVNTEAFF.

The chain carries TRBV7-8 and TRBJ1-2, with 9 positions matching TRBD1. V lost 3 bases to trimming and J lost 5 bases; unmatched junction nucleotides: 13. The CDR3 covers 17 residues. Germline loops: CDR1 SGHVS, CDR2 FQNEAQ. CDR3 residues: CASSFFSGGTGSYGYTF. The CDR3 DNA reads TGTGCCAGCAGCTTTTTCAGTGGGGGGACAGGGTCGTATGGCTACACCTTC.

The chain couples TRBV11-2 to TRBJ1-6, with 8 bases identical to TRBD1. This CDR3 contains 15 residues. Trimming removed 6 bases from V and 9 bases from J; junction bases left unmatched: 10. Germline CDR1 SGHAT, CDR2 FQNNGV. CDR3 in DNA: TGTGCCAGCAGACTAGGGGGACAGGTCGGTTCACCCCTCCACTTT. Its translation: CASRLGGQVGSPLHF.

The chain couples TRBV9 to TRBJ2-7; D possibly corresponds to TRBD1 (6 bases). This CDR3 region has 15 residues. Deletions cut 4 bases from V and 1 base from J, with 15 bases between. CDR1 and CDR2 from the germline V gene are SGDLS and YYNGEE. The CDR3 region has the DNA TGTGCCAGCAGCCGAACAGGGCTGGGGTCCTACGAGCAGTACTTC. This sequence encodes CASSRTGLGSYEQYF.

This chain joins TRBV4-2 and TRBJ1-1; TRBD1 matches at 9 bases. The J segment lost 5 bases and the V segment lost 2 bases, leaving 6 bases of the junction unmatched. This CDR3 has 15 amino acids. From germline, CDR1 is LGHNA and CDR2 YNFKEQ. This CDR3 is CASSQYRGRETEAFF. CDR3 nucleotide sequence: TGTGCCAGCAGCCAATACAGGGGGCGGGAGACTGAAGCTTTCTTT.

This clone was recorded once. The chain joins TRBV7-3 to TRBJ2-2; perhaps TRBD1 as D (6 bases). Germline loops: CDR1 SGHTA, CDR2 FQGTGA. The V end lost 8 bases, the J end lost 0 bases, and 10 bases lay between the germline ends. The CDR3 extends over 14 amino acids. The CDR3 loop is CASGDNANTGELFF. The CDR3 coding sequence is TGTGCCAGCGGGGACAACGCGAACACCGGGGAGCTGTTTTTT.

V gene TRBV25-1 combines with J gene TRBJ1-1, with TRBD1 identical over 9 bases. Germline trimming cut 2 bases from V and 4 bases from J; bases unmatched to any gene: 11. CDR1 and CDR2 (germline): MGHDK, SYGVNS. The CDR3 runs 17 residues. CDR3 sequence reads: CASSELGTGSLSTEAFF. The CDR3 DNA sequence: TGTGCCAGCAGTGAACTAGGGACAGGGTCTTTAAGCACTGAAGCTTTCTTT.

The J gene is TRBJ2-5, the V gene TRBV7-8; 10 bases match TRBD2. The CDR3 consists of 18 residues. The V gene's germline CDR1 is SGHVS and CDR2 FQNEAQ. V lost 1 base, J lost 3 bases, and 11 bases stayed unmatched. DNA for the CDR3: TGTGCCAGCAGCTTAGAGGCACGGACTAGCGGTGCAAAAGAGACCCAGTACTTC. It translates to CASSLEARTSGAKETQYF.

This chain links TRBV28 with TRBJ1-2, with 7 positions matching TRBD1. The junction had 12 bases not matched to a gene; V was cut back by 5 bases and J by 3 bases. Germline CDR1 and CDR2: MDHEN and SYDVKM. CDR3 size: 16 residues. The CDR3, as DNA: TGTGCCAGCAGTCCAGTACAGGGGTACAACGACTATGGCTACACCTTC. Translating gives CASSPVQGYNDYGYTF.

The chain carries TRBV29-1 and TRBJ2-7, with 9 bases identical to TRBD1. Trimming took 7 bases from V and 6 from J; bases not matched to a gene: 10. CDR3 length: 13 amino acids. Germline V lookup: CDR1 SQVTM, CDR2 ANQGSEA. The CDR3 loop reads CSAGQGAPPEQYF. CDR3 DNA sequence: TGCAGCGCGGGACAGGGCGCCCCCCCCGAGCAGTACTTC.

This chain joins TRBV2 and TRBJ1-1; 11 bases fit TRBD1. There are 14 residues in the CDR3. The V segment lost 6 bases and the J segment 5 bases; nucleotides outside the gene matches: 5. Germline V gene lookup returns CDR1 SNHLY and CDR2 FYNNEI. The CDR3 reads CASRGQGDRTEAFF. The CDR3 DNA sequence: TGTGCCAGCAGGGGACAGGGGGATCGAACTGAAGCTTTCTTT. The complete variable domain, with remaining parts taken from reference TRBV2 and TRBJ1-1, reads EPEVTQTPSHQVTQMGQEVILRCVPISNHLYFYWYRQILGQKVEFLVSFYNNEISEKSEIFDDQFSVERPDGSNFTLKIRSTKLEDSAMYFCASRGQGDRTEAFFGQGTRLTVV.

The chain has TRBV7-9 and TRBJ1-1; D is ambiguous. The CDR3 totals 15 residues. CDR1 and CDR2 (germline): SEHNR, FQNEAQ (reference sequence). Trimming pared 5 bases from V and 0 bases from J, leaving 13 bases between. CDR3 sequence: CASSLQAKLNTEAFF. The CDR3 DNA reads TGTGCCAGCAGCCTCCAGGCTAAACTGAACACTGAAGCTTTCTTT.

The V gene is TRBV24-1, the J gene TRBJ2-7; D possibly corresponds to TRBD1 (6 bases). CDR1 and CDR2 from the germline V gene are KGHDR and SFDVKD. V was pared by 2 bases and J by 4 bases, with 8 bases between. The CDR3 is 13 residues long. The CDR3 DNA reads TGTGCCACCAGTGATTCACAGGGTTACGAGCAGTACTTC. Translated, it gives CATSDSQGYEQYF.

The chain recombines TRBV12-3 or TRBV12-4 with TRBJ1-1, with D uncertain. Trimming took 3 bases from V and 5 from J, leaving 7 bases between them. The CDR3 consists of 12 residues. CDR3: CASSLGSTEAFF. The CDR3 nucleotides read TGTGCCAGCAGTTTGGGGAGTACTGAAGCTTTCTTT.

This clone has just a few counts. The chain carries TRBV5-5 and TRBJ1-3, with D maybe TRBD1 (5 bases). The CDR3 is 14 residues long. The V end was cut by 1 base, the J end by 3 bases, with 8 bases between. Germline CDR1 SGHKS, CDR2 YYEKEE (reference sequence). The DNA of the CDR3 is TGTGCCAGCAGCTTGCGGGGGGATGGAAACACCATATATTTT. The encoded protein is CASSLRGDGNTIYF. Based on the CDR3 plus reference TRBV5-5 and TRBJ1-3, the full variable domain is DAGVTQSPTHLIKTRGQQVTLRCSPISGHKSVSWYQQVLGQGPQFIFQYYEKEERGRGNFPDRFSARQFPNYSSELNVNALLLGDSALYLCASSLRGDGNTIYFGEGSWLTVV.

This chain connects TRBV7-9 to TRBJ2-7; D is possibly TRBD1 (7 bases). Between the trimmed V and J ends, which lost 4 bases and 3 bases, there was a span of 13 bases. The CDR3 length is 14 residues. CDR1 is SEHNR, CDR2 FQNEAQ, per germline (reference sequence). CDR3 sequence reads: CASSSRGVSYEQYF. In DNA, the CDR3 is TGTGCCAGCAGCTCCAGGGGGGTGAGCTACGAGCAGTACTTC.

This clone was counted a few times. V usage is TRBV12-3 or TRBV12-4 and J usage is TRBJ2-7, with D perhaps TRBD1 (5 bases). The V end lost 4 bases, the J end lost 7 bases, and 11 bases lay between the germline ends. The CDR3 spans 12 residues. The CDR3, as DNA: TGTGCCAGCAGTTGGGGCCTCTGGGAGCAGTACTTC. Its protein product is CASSWGLWEQYF.

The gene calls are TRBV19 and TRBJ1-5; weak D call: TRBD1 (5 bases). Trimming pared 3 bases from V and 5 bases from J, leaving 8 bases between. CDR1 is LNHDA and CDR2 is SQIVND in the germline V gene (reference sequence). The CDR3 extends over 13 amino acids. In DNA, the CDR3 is TGTGCCAGTAGTATGGAGGGGTATCAGCCCCAGCATTTT. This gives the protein CASSMEGYQPQHF.

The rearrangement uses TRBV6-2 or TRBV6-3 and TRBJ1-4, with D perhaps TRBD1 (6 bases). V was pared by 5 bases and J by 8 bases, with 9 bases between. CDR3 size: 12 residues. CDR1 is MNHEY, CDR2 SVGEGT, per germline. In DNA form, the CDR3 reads TGTGCCAGCAGTACAGGGTCGGAAAAACTGTTTTTT. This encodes CASSTGSEKLFF.

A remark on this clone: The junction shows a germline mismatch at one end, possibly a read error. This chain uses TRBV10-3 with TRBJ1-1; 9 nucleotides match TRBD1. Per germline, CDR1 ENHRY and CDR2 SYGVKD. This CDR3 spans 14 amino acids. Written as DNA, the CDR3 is TGTGCCATCAATGAGGGACAGGGTGTCGCTGAAGCTTTCTTT. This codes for CAINEGQGVAEAFF.

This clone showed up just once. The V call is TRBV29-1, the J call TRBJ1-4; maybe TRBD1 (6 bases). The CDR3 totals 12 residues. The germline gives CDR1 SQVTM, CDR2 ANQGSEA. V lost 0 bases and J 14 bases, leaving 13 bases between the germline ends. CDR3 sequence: CSVEDPDRPLFF. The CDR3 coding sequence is TGCAGCGTTGAAGATCCCGACAGGCCCCTGTTTTTT.

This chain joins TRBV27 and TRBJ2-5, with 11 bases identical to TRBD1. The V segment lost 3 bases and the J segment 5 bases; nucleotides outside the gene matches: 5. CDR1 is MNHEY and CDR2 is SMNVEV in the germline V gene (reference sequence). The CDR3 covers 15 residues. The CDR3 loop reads CASSFGTGGRETQYF. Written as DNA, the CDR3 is TGTGCCAGCAGTTTCGGGACAGGGGGTCGGGAGACCCAGTACTTC.

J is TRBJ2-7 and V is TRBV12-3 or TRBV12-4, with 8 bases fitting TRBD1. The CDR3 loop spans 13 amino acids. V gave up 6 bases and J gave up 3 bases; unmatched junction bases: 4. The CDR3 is CASRPGQGYEQYF. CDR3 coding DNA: TGTGCCAGCAGGCCCGGACAGGGCTACGAGCAGTACTTC.